This T cell receptor (beta chain) was recorded in a study of T cell responses to AZD1222 COVID-19 vaccine. Study-level results: The number of AZD1222 recipients seropositive at baseline was only 5 to 7. The study found vaccine-associated CD4 TCRs spanning spike, dominant at 160-218 and 743-854.

Data came from immunoSEQ multiplex PCR; TCRdb stores just in-frame clones and leaves some out. Counted here are 100,000 or so clones, over 80% occurring once; the ten biggest clones make up more than 4.5%. Remarks on this clone: Its antigen is currently unknown.

Germline loops: CDR1 MGHRA, CDR2 YSYEKL. The trim removed 3 bases at V and 8 bases at J, leaving 9 bases unmatched. The CDR3 sequence is 15 residues long. The chain is built from TRBV4-1 and TRBJ1-4; TRBD1 agrees at 7 bases. The input for sequencing was peripheral blood, taken on day 0 of AZD1222 vaccination. This TCR was recovered from an adult in good health. DNA for the CDR3: TGCGCCAGCAGCCAGCCCGACAGGGTCAGCGAAAAACTGTTTTTT. As protein: CASSQPDRVSEKLFF.